This T cell receptor beta chain is drawn from a study of T-cell reconstitution after alpha-beta-depleted transplantation in children. Findings of the study overall: Reportedly, roughly two months post-transplant, alpha-beta T cells arose from several hundred expanded graft clones. T-cell counts and diversity at one year post-transplant came mainly from newly produced T cells.

This CDR3 contains 15 residues. Germline lookup yields CDR1 LGHDT and CDR2 YNNKEL (reference sequence). Trimming took 0 bases from V and 3 from J, leaving 11 bases between them. This clonotype was seen many times. Its antigen is currently unknown. The TCRbeta library was prepared with unique molecular identifiers. Via MiXCR, TCRdb re-called the PCR reads, giving one row per CDR3 protein. Of about 98,000 distinct CDR3 sequences listed, about 6% were seen once; the top ten hold 5.5% to 6.5%. The sample was PBMCs, mostly from graft donor cells, taken 60 days after TCRalphabeta/CD19-depleted stem cell transplant. This TCR was recovered from a female patient aged 2 to 10 who had a stem cell transplant for Fanconi anemia, so the T cells may come from the graft donor. The chain combines TRBV3-1 with TRBJ2-5; no firm D call. For the CDR3, the DNA is TGTGCCAGCAGCCAAGATAGTCCGGGTAAAGAGACCCAGTACTTC. It specifies CASSQDSPGKETQYF.